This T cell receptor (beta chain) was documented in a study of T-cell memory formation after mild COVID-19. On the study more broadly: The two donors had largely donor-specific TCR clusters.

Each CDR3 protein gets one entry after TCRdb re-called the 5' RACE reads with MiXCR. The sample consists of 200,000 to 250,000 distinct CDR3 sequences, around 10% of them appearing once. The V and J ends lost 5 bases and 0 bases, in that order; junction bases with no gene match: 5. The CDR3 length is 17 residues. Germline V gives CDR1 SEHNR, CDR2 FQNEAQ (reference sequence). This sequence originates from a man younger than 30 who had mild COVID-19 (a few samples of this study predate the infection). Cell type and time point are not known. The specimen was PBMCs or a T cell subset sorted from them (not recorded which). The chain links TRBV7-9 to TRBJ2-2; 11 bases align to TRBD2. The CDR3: CASSPRLAGPNTGELFF. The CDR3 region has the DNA TGTGCCAGCAGCCCTAGACTAGCGGGGCCGAACACCGGGGAGCTGTTTTTT.